The T cell receptor (beta chain) described here comes from a study of PD-L1 blockade in urothelial cancer. CDR1 is MNHEY and CDR2 is SVGAGI in the germline V gene. V lost 6 bases and J lost 5, with 15 bases in between. This CDR3 has 14 amino acids. Time point denoted: pretreatment peripheral blood. Repertoires were generated with immunoSEQ multiplex PCR, while TCRdb's copy carries only in-frame clones and drops some. This table holds approximately 50,000 clones, 86% found once. The gene calls are TRBV6-5 and TRBJ2-3; D uncertain. The sample was PBMCs, taken around atezolizumab (anti-PD-L1) treatment. The sequence was collected from a man in his fifties or sixties with urothelial cancer. The CDR3 sequence: CASSLLGVRDTQYF. In DNA form, the CDR3 reads TGTGCCAGCAGCCTACTCGGAGTGAGAGATACGCAGTATTTT.